Given below is one T cell receptor beta chain in context. The data are from a study of Tregs in tolerant kidney transplant recipients. Profiled with immunoSEQ multiplex PCR; TCRdb holds only in-frame clones, not every one. The sample holds about 240,000 clones, approximately 84% seen once. Germline V gene lookup returns CDR1 GTSNPN and CDR2 SVGIG (reference sequence). The CDR3 has 13 amino acids. The V end was cut by 0 bases, the J end by 4 bases, with 9 bases between. This TCR derives from a human donor in good health. The material sequenced was CD4+ T cells from blood. The chain joins TRBV30 to TRBJ1-2; D remains ambiguous. The CDR3 spells CAWSVQSGYGYTF. The CDR3 DNA reads TGTGCCTGGAGTGTACAGTCAGGCTATGGCTACACCTTC.